This TCR beta chain stems from a study of T cells after yellow fever vaccination. One entry per CDR3 protein, called by TCRdb with MiXCR from the 5' RACE reads. The data hold about 240,000 distinct CDR3 sequences, with 6.5% to 8.5% observed a single time. There are 16 residues in the CDR3. Germline loops: CDR1 LNHDA, CDR2 SQIVND (reference sequence). With 5 bases clipped from V and 7 bases from J, the junction kept 11 bases outside the gene matches. On this clonotype: Its antigen is unknown.

Findings of the study overall: Only a minor proportion of clonotypes was detected across both CD4 and CD8 compartments.

This TCR was recovered from a man under 40 who received the YFV17D yellow fever vaccine. The input for sequencing was CD4+ T cells sorted from PBMCs, taken 15 days after the yellow fever booster vaccination. The chain uses TRBV19 and TRBJ2-1; TRBD2 matches 10 bases. CDR3 sequence reads: CASSVGLAGEINEQFF. The CDR3 nucleotides are TGTGCCAGTAGTGTCGGGCTAGCGGGGGAGATTAATGAGCAGTTCTTC. Full variable domain (rest looked up from reference TRBV19 and TRBJ2-1): DGGITQSPKYLFRKEGQNVTLSCEQNLNHDAMYWYRQDPGQGLRLIYYSQIVNDFQKGDIAEGYSVSREKKESFPLTVTSAQKNPTAFYLCASSVGLAGEINEQFFGPGTRLTVL.